Shown below are 24 T cell receptor beta chains from a single sample sequenced in a study of OX40 agonist ivuxolimab in advanced cancers. Using immunoSEQ multiplex PCR, the repertoire was profiled, and TCRdb retains in-frame clones only, with some absent. The table includes around 60,000 clones, 87% detected once. Specimen: CD4+ or CD8+ T cells sorted from blood, collected in a trial of the OX40 agonist ivuxolimab. The source of these receptors is an adult with an advanced solid tumor such as melanoma, head and neck, liver or kidney cancer.

J is TRBJ1-5 and V is TRBV7-9; D unresolved. The CDR3 runs to 16 residues. CDR1 is SEHNR and CDR2 is FQNEAQ in the germline V gene (reference sequence). V gave up 5 bases and J gave up 10 bases, with 24 bases separating them. CDR3 region: CASSPLDGSGPHPQHF. CDR3 nucleotide sequence: TGTGCCAGCAGCCCCCTGGACGGGTCCGGCCCCCACCCCCAGCATTTT.

This chain connects TRBV29-1 to TRBJ1-6; maybe TRBD1 (6 bases). Trimming left V 5 bases short and J 5 bases short, with 13 bases between. The V gene's germline CDR1 is SQVTM and CDR2 ANQGSEA. CDR3 size: 14 residues. Written as DNA, the CDR3 is TGCAGCGTTTCAGGACAGAGAGATAATTCACCCCTCCACTTT. Amino acid sequence: CSVSGQRDNSPLHF.

For the CDR3, the DNA is TGTGCCAGCAGTATACTAGCGGGAGCAGCCGGGGAGCTGTTTTTT. Translation gives CASSILAGAAGELFF. The chain carries TRBV28 and TRBJ2-2; TRBD2 matches at 11 bases. J lost 6 bases, V lost 5 bases, and 5 bases had no gene match. Germline assignment: CDR1 MDHEN and CDR2 SYDVKM. The CDR3 is 15 amino acids.

The chain uses TRBV5-5 and TRBJ1-4; 10 bases are shared with TRBD1. The CDR3 has 17 residues. After removal of 2 bases from V and 0 bases from J, the junction contained 4 bases not matched to a gene. Germline V CDR1 and CDR2: SGHKS, YYEKEE (reference sequence). CDR3 sequence (DNA): TGTGCCAGCAGCTTAATTGGACAGGGGGCAACTAATGAAAAACTGTTTTTT. Its translation is CASSLIGQGATNEKLFF.

The chain links TRBV15 to TRBJ1-4, with D unresolved. The V end was cut by 2 bases, the J end by 5 bases, with 6 bases between. From germline, CDR1 is LNHNV and CDR2 YYDKDF (reference sequence). The CDR3 loop spans 13 amino acids. CDR3 sequence (DNA): TGTGCCACCAGCAGACAGAAGAATGAAAAACTGTTTTTT. Its protein is CATSRQKNEKLFF.

This clone was seen only once. The V call is TRBV5-8, the J call TRBJ1-2; 7 nucleotides match TRBD1. Trimming cost V 4 bases and J 3 bases; bases outside gene matches: 9. Per the germline V gene, CDR1 is SGHTS and CDR2 is YDEGEE. The CDR3 has 15 residues. CDR3 sequence (DNA): TGTGCCAGCAGCCTCGCGGGAGGGGGCTACTATGGCTACACCTTC. Protein product: CASSLAGGGYYGYTF.

This rearrangement joins TRBV5-1 to TRBJ2-5, with a tentative D call TRBD1 (5 bases). There are 12 residues in the CDR3. The germline V gene has CDR1 SGHRS and CDR2 YFSETQ. Trimming took off 4 bases at V and 5 bases at J, with 9 bases between the two ends. The CDR3 sequence is CASSQGFETQYF. In DNA form, the CDR3 reads TGCGCCAGCAGCCAGGGTTTCGAGACCCAGTACTTC.

The chain has TRBV11-1 and TRBJ1-6; perhaps TRBD1 as D (6 bases). In germline, CDR1 is SGHAT, CDR2 FQDESV (reference sequence). V was cut by 4 bases and J by 7 bases, with 17 bases left in between. This CDR3 is 16 amino acids long. The CDR3 DNA is TGTGCCAGCAGCTACCTCGGGGGCCTGGGCAATTCACCCCTCCACTTT. It specifies CASSYLGGLGNSPLHF.

The gene calls are TRBV6-6 and TRBJ2-6; unclear D gene. CDR1 is MNHNY and CDR2 is SVGAGI in the germline V gene (reference sequence). V was pared by 6 bases and J by 3 bases, with 9 bases between. The length of the CDR3 is 14 residues. Here the CDR3 reads CASSETYGANVLTF. CDR3 DNA: TGTGCCAGCAGCGAAACTTATGGGGCCAACGTCCTGACTTTC.

V usage is TRBV4-3 and J usage is TRBJ1-6; D is unclear. Germline assignment: CDR1 LGHNA and CDR2 YSLEER. The ends were cut back, 0 bases at V and 7 bases at J, with 16 bases in the middle. The CDR3 runs to 17 residues. CDR3: CASSQEMSGRTNSPLHF. The CDR3 DNA reads TGCGCCAGCAGCCAAGAAATGTCCGGCAGAACGAATTCACCCCTCCACTTT.

The chain combines TRBV19 with TRBJ1-2; TRBD1 matches at 8 bases. Per the germline V gene, CDR1 is LNHDA and CDR2 is SQIVND (reference sequence). V gave up 2 bases and J gave up 4 bases; unmatched junction bases: 9. The CDR3 spans 16 residues. The CDR3 nucleotides read TGTGCCAGTAGTATATTAAGAGGACAGGGTCTCTATGGCTACACCTTC. Its translation: CASSILRGQGLYGYTF.

V gene TRBV28 combines with J gene TRBJ1-4; perhaps TRBD1 as D (5 bases). This CDR3 is built from 15 residues. Germline assignment: CDR1 MDHEN and CDR2 SYDVKM. V lost 2 bases and J 8 bases, leaving 15 bases between the germline ends. The CDR3 region has the DNA TGTGCCAGCAGTTTACCTCAGGGAGTAGGAGAAAAACTGTTTTTT. It codes for CASSLPQGVGEKLFF.

The V gene is TRBV18, the J gene TRBJ2-3; 9 nucleotides align to TRBD2. The CDR3 spans 17 residues. J gave up 7 bases and V 6 bases, and 17 bases lay outside the gene matches. Germline values: CDR1 KGHSH, CDR2 LQKENI. CDR3 residues: CASSLNPLAGDMYTQYF. DNA for the CDR3: TGTGCCAGCTCCCTGAACCCCTTAGCGGGAGATATGTATACGCAGTATTTT.

The gene calls are TRBV5-1 and TRBJ2-2; D is ambiguous. Germline CDR1 SGHRS, CDR2 YFSETQ. This CDR3 has 16 amino acids. V lost 0 bases to trimming and J lost 3 bases, with 12 bases between them. As DNA, the CDR3 is TGCGCCAGCAGCTTGGGGGTAGAAAGGGACACCGGGGAGCTGTTTTTT. Protein product: CASSLGVERDTGELFF.

The rearrangement links TRBV7-2 to TRBJ1-4; D may be TRBD1 (5 bases). Germline lookup yields CDR1 SGHTA and CDR2 FQGNSA. Trimming pared 4 bases from V and 8 bases from J, leaving 11 bases between. The CDR3 consists of 13 residues. The DNA of the CDR3 is TGTGCCAGCAGCTCCGGGGGGGACGAAAAACTGTTTTTT. Its translation is CASSSGGDEKLFF.

This chain uses TRBV6-5 with TRBJ1-5, with TRBD1 as a possible D gene (6 bases). Germline-derived CDR1 and CDR2 are MNHEY and SVGAGI. The CDR3 has 14 residues. Trimming shortened V by 6 bases and J by 4 bases, and 13 bases separated the two germline ends. The CDR3 region has the DNA TGTGCCAGCAGCAGGGAACAGGGTAATCAGCCCCAGCATTTT. Translation: CASSREQGNQPQHF.

The chain uses TRBV15 and TRBJ1-1; TRBD1 matches 9 bases. The CDR3 consists of 17 residues. V shed 2 bases, J shed 2 bases, and the junction held 9 bases outside the gene matches. Per the germline V gene, CDR1 is LNHNV and CDR2 is YYDKDF (reference sequence). CDR3 residues: CATSRQAGTGQNTEAFF. The CDR3 region has the DNA TGTGCCACCAGCAGACAGGCCGGGACAGGGCAAAACACTGAAGCTTTCTTT.

This clone was seen once. This chain uses TRBV6-1 with TRBJ1-2, with D perhaps matching TRBD1 (6 bases). Germline V gene data show CDR1 as MNHNS and CDR2 as SASEGT. V was cut by 5 bases and J by 4 bases, with 17 bases left in between. The CDR3 is 15 amino acids. CDR3 protein: CASSTTIQGVYGYTF. The CDR3 DNA is TGTGCCAGCAGTACGACCATACAGGGTGTCTATGGCTACACCTTC.

This chain connects TRBV14 to TRBJ1-1; a possible D gene is TRBD1 (5 bases). Germline-derived CDR1 and CDR2 are SGHDN and FVKESK. The CDR3 runs 13 residues. V was pared by 4 bases and J by 4 bases, with 10 bases between. The CDR3 DNA sequence: TGTGCCAGCAGCCGAGGGGTCGGCACTGAAGCTTTCTTT. Translating it yields CASSRGVGTEAFF.

This chain connects TRBV30 to TRBJ2-1, with TRBD2 matching 9 bases. Unmatched junction bases numbered 6, after V lost 3 bases and J lost 3 bases. The CDR3 is 15 amino acids. Germline V CDR1 and CDR2: GTSNPN, SVGIG (reference sequence). The DNA for the CDR3 is TGTGCCTGGAGGGTCGGGACTAGCAACTACAATGAGCAGTTCTTC. This codes for CAWRVGTSNYNEQFF.

This clone was counted once. The chain carries TRBV9 and TRBJ2-3; D gene ambiguous. V was trimmed by 2 bases and J by 4 bases, leaving 11 bases between them. The CDR3 is made up of 14 amino acids. In germline, CDR1 is SGDLS, CDR2 YYNGEE. This chain's CDR3 is CASSVTHGPDTQYF. The CDR3, as DNA: TGTGCCAGCAGCGTGACCCACGGACCAGATACGCAGTATTTT. Full variable domain (remainder filled in from reference TRBV9 and TRBJ2-3): DSGVTQTPKHLITATGQRVTLRCSPRSGDLSVYWYQQSLDQGLQFLIQYYNGEERAKGNILERFSAQQFPDLHSELNLSSLELGDSALYFCASSVTHGPDTQYFGPGTRLTVL.

This CDR3 is CASSSGGNTIYF. The CDR3 nucleotides are TGTGCCAGCAGCTCCGGGGGAAACACCATATATTTT. The chain employs TRBV7-2 and TRBJ1-3; no firm D call. This CDR3 contains 12 residues. Looked up from germline, CDR1 is SGHTA and CDR2 is FQGNSA. Trimming took 4 bases from V and 4 from J, leaving 5 bases between them. Together with reference TRBV7-2 and TRBJ1-3, the CDR3 gives the full variable domain: GAGVSQSPSNKVTEKGKDVELRCDPISGHTALYWYRQSLGQGLEFLIYFQGNSAPDKSGLPSDRFSAERTGGSVSTLTIQRTQQEDSAVYLCASSSGGNTIYFGEGSWLTVV.

The rearrangement uses TRBV28 and TRBJ1-2; D unclear. Germline loops: CDR1 MDHEN, CDR2 SYDVKM. The CDR3 sequence is 14 residues long. V shed 5 bases and J shed 8 bases, with 18 bases lying between them. CDR3 in DNA: TGTGCCAGCAGTAATGAAGGTTCGCTCGGGGGCTACACCTTC. Translating it yields CASSNEGSLGGYTF.

V gene TRBV6-6 combines with J gene TRBJ2-2; TRBD1 agrees at 8 bases. This CDR3 is 16 amino acids long. The J segment lost 6 bases and the V segment lost 5 bases, leaving 11 bases of the junction unmatched. Germline lookup yields CDR1 MNHNY and CDR2 SVGAGI (reference sequence). As DNA, the CDR3 is TGTGCCAGCAGTCACCCAGGGGGCGGTCTCGCCGGGGAGCTGTTTTTT. Translated, it gives CASSHPGGGLAGELFF.